The rows below give T cell receptor beta chains drawn from one sample of a study of blood T cell repertoires in COVID-19. The method was immunoSEQ multiplex PCR; TCRdb's version includes in-frame clones alone and lacks a portion of them. The table lists tens of thousands of clones, about 86% of them singletons, with 2.5% to 3% in the top ten. Sequencing was carried out using peripheral blood. Receptors were obtained from a woman aged 80 or over with acute or convalescent COVID-19. Each CDR3 is given with its conserved first and last residue. Size is stated for part of the rows, as once, few or many counts, or as a class when the clone is expanded.

CASATGGANYEKLFF	TRBJ1-4	TRBV19	NA
CASSPAGGSEQYF	TRBJ2-7	TRBV11-3	few
CASSLDGTNNQPQHF	TRBJ1-5	TRBV7-9	NA
CASSLDRGPGNTIYF	TRBJ1-3	TRBV6-6	NA
CAWKGQGEQYF	TRBJ2-7	TRBV30	NA
CASSSNRAGNSPLHF	TRBJ1-6	TRBV5-4	once
CASSLDRAYNEQFF	TRBJ2-1	TRBV6-5	NA
CAWSLSRGNTEAFF	TRBJ1-1	TRBV30	NA
CASSLGQLNYGYTF	TRBJ1-2	TRBV5-8	few
CASSQDGGSFYGYTF	TRBJ1-2	TRBV3-1/TRBV3-2	NA